One TCR beta chain is described in this entry. A second PCR of 7 to 11 cycles used a sample-barcoded 5' primer and a J-beta primer mix. MiXCR was run by TCRdb on the 5' RACE reads, yielding one entry per CDR3 protein. The sample gives around 1.1 million distinct CDR3 sequences, more than 30% of which show up once; about an eighth is in the top ten. This CDR3 comprises 14 residues. Trimming left V 5 bases short and J 7 bases short, with 14 bases between. These data are taken from a study of blood T cells in healthy people across ages. The chain recombines TRBV12-3 or TRBV12-4 with TRBJ1-4, with D uncertain. The sequence was obtained from a man between 18 and 29 years old in good health. Sequencing was carried out using blood. CDR3 coding DNA: TGTGCCAGCAGTCCCCTCATAAGTGGTGAAAAACTGTTTTTT. Its protein product is CASSPLISGEKLFF.